This passage covers 18 T cell receptor beta chains from one sample sequenced in a study of blood T cell repertoires in COVID-19. Clones were sequenced by immunoSEQ multiplex PCR, and TCRdb holds only the in-frame ones, with some missing. The table includes 200,000 to 250,000 clones, under 85% detected once. The sample comprised PBMCs or T cells enriched from blood (not recorded which). Receptors originate from a man aged 55 to 70 who had recovered from COVID-19.

The J gene is TRBJ2-5, the V gene TRBV29-1, with 9 bases matching TRBD2. Trimming at V came to 4 bases and at J to 7 bases, leaving 7 bases not matched to a gene. The CDR3 totals 13 residues. CDR1 and CDR2 (germline): SQVTM, ANQGSEA. CDR3: CSVGREGSGTQYF. CDR3 DNA: TGCAGCGTTGGGCGGGAGGGTTCAGGGACCCAGTACTTC. The complete variable domain, with remaining parts taken from reference TRBV29-1 and TRBJ2-5, reads SAVISQKPSRDICQRGTSLTIQCQVDSQVTMMFWYRQQPGQSLTLIATANQGSEATYESGFVIDKFPISRPNLTFSTLTVSNMSPEDSSIYLCSVGREGSGTQYFGPGTRLLVL.

The chain links TRBV7-2 to TRBJ1-1; D not resolved. Germline V gives CDR1 SGHTA, CDR2 FQGNSA. Trimming left V 4 bases short and J 6 bases short, with 15 bases between. The length of the CDR3 is 14 residues. The CDR3 DNA reads TGTGCCAGCAGCTCGGCCGCGGGTAGGGCTGAAGCTTTCTTT. It translates to CASSSAAGRAEAFF.

This rearrangement joins TRBV6-5 to TRBJ2-7; D may be TRBD2 (6 bases). Germline V gene sequence: CDR1 MNHEY, CDR2 SVGAGI. V lost 2 bases, J lost 0 bases, and 8 bases lay in between. The CDR3 has 14 residues. The CDR3 sequence: CASSYAGYSYEQYF. For the CDR3, the DNA is TGTGCCAGCAGTTACGCGGGGTACTCCTACGAGCAGTACTTC.

This clone has more than one count but fewer than ten. For the CDR3, the DNA is TGTGCCAGCAGCAACGGGGTCCTCTTCGAGCAGTACTTC. This encodes CASSNGVLFEQYF. V and J are TRBV27 and TRBJ2-7, with D tentatively TRBD2 (5 bases). Germline assignment: CDR1 MNHEY and CDR2 SMNVEV (reference sequence). The length of the CDR3 is 13 residues. V lost 6 bases and J lost 6, with 15 bases in between.

J is TRBJ1-1 and V is TRBV21-1; the table gives TRBD1 as D, unverified against the DNA. TRBV21-1 is a known pseudogene. This CDR3 has 14 amino acids. The CDR3 region is CASSARQKNTEAFF. The CDR3, as DNA: TGTGCCAGCAGCGCACGACAGAAGAACACTGAAGCTTTCTTT.

The rearrangement links TRBV7-2 to TRBJ1-6; 7 bases agree with TRBD1. This CDR3 region has 15 residues. Germline lookup yields CDR1 SGHTA and CDR2 FQGNSA. V shed 2 bases and J 7 bases; nucleotides not matched to a gene: 5. The CDR3 loop is CASSLHRDRNSPLHF. Written as DNA, the CDR3 is TGTGCCAGCAGCTTACACCGGGACAGAAATTCACCCCTCCACTTT. Full variable domain (outside the CDR3, taken from reference TRBV7-2 and TRBJ1-6): GAGVSQSPSNKVTEKGKDVELRCDPISGHTALYWYRQSLGQGLEFLIYFQGNSAPDKSGLPSDRFSAERTGGSVSTLTIQRTQQEDSAVYLCASSLHRDRNSPLHFGNGTRLTVT.

CDR3 bases: TGCGCCAGCAGCTCGGGACAGCAGAATTCACCCCTCCACTTT. Translating it yields CASSSGQQNSPLHF. The genes are TRBV5-1 and TRBJ1-6; 7 nucleotides agree with TRBD1. The CDR3 consists of 14 residues. The V segment lost 3 bases and the J segment 7 bases; nucleotides outside the gene matches: 4. Germline V gene data show CDR1 as SGHRS and CDR2 as YFSETQ.

This chain connects TRBV18 to TRBJ1-4; a possible D gene is TRBD1 (6 bases). The CDR3 contains 17 residues. Germline V CDR1 and CDR2: KGHSH, LQKENI. V was clipped by 2 bases and J by 2 bases, with 15 bases between them. The CDR3 DNA reads TGTGCCAGCTCACCAGCCGAGTGGGGGCTTACTAATGAAAAACTGTTTTTT. It yields the protein CASSPAEWGLTNEKLFF. The whole variable domain, remainder taken from reference TRBV18 and TRBJ1-4, is NAGVMQNPRHLVRRRGQEARLRCSPMKGHSHVYWYRQLPEEGLKFMVYLQKENIIDESGMPKERFSAEFPKEGPSILRIQQVVRGDSAAYFCASSPAEWGLTNEKLFFGSGTQLSVL.

V is TRBV5-6 and J is TRBJ2-5; a weak D match, TRBD2 (6 bases). Germline V CDR1 and CDR2: SGHDT, YYEEEE. Trimming cost V 3 bases and J 2 bases, with 8 bases left between them. This CDR3 comprises 13 residues. The CDR3 DNA is TGTGCCAGCAGCTGGGACTCGCAAGAGACCCAGTACTTC. It is translated as CASSWDSQETQYF.

J is TRBJ2-3 and V is TRBV6-2 or TRBV6-3; 16 bases fit TRBD2. The J segment lost 0 bases and the V segment lost 3 bases, leaving 6 bases of the junction unmatched. Germline V lookup: CDR1 MNHEY, CDR2 SVGEGT. The CDR3 runs 19 residues. CDR3 residues: CASSYVLGLAGGSTDTQYF. CDR3 in DNA: TGTGCCAGCAGTTATGTTCTGGGACTAGCGGGGGGGAGCACAGATACGCAGTATTTT.

This chain links TRBV6-5 with TRBJ2-7; possibly TRBD2 for D (6 bases). V lost 10 bases to trimming and J lost 4 bases, with 17 bases between them. In germline, CDR1 is MNHEY, CDR2 SVGAGI. The length of the CDR3 is 13 residues. The CDR3 protein is CATKWGELYEQYF. The CDR3, as DNA: TGTGCCACCAAGTGGGGGGAGCTTTACGAGCAGTACTTC.

The chain links TRBV6-5 to TRBJ2-1; D might be TRBD2 (5 bases). Deletions cut 9 bases from V and 10 bases from J, with 13 bases between. Germline CDR1 is MNHEY and CDR2 is SVGAGI. This CDR3 has 11 residues. The CDR3 sequence is CASQAGGEQFF. The CDR3 DNA follows: TGTGCCAGTCAGGCGGGTGGGGAGCAGTTCTTC.

The CDR3 loop is CATSPPGTGATGELFF. CDR3 bases: TGTGCCACCAGCCCCCCCGGGACAGGGGCCACCGGGGAGCTGTTTTTT. The chain joins TRBV24-1 to TRBJ2-2; TRBD1 matches 10 bases. Germline lookup yields CDR1 KGHDR and CDR2 SFDVKD. Trimming removed 7 bases from V and 4 bases from J; junction bases left unmatched: 8. CDR3 length: 16 residues.

The chain is built from TRBV5-4 and TRBJ1-1; TRBD1 might be the D (6 bases). Germline CDR1 and CDR2: SGHNT and YYREEE (reference sequence). CDR3 length: 13 residues. V lost 4 bases and J lost 1, with 8 bases in between. CDR3: CASSPGQNTEAFF. CDR3 nucleotides: TGTGCCAGCAGCCCGGGACAGAACACTGAAGCTTTCTTT.

This chain connects TRBV5-1 to TRBJ1-2, with 9 bases fitting TRBD1. Per the germline V gene, CDR1 is SGHRS and CDR2 is YFSETQ. J lost 7 bases, V lost 4 bases, and 8 bases had no gene match. The CDR3 has 14 amino acids. Here the CDR3 reads CASSDGQGSFGYTF. CDR3 in DNA: TGCGCCAGCAGCGACGGACAGGGGTCGTTTGGCTACACCTTC.

This chain links TRBV12-3 or TRBV12-4 with TRBJ2-7; a weak D match, TRBD1 (6 bases). The CDR3 contains 12 residues. Trimming removed 3 bases at V and 7 bases at J, with 10 bases between. The CDR3 protein is CASSLGAREQYF. The CDR3 region has the DNA TGTGCCAGCAGTTTGGGGGCGCGAGAGCAGTACTTC.

The V gene is TRBV5-1, the J gene TRBJ2-1; 8 nucleotides align to TRBD2. The CDR3 is made up of 19 amino acids. Germline V gene lookup returns CDR1 SGHRS and CDR2 YFSETQ. V gave up 3 bases and J gave up 1 base; unmatched junction bases: 15. The CDR3 loop reads CASSSRGGITPPSYNEQFF. The CDR3 DNA follows: TGCGCCAGCAGCTCCCGGGGGGGGATAACTCCCCCATCCTACAATGAGCAGTTCTTC. The full variable domain, its missing parts supplied by reference TRBV5-1 and TRBJ2-1, is KAGVTQTPRYLIKTRGQQVTLSCSPISGHRSVSWYQQTPGQGLQFLFEYFSETQRNKGNFPGRFSGRQFSNSRSEMNVSTLELGDSALYLCASSSRGGITPPSYNEQFFGPGTRLTVL.

This chain links TRBV2 with TRBJ2-5, with unresolved D. The CDR3 has 10 amino acids. Per the germline V gene, CDR1 is SNHLY and CDR2 is FYNNEI. V was cut by 7 bases and J by 5 bases, with 5 bases left in between. The CDR3 region is CASNGETQYF. The CDR3 DNA follows: TGTGCCAGCAACGGGGAGACCCAGTACTTC.